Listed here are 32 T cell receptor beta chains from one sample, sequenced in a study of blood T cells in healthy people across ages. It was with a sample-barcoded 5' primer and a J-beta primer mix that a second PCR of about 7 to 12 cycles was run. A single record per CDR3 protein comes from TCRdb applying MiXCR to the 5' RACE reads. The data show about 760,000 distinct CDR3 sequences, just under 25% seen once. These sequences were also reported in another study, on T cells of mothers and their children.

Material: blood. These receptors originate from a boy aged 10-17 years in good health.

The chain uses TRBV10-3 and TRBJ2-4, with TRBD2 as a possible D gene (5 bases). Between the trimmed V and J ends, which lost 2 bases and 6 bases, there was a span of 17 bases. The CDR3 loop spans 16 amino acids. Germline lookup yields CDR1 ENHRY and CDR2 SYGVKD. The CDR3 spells CAISETVGSAGNIQYF. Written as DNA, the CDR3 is TGTGCCATCAGTGAGACGGTTGGCTCTGCGGGAAACATTCAGTACTTC.

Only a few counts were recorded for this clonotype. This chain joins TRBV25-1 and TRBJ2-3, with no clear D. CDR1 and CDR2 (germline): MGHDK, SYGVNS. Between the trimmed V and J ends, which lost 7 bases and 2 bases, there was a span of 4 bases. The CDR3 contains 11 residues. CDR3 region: CASTITDTQYF. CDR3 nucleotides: TGTGCCAGCACCATCACAGATACGCAGTATTTT.

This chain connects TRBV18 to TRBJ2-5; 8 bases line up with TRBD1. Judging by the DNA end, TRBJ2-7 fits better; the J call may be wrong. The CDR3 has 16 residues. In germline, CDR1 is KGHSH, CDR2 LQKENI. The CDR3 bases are TGTGCCAGCTCACCTGCTGGACAGGGTCATATCTACGAGCAGTACTTC. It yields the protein CASSPAGQGHIYEQYF.

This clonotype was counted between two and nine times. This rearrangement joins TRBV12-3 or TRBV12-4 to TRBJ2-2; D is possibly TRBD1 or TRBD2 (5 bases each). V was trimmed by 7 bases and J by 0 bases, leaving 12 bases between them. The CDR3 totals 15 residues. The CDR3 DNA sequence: TGTGCCAGCAACAACCGGGACCCGAACACCGGGGAGCTGTTTTTT. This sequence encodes CASNNRDPNTGELFF.

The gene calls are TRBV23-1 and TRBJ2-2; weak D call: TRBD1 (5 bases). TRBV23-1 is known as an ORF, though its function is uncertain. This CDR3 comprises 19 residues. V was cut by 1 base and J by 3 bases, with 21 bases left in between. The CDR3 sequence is CASSQYRISALGHTGELFF. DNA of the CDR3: TGCGCCAGCAGTCAATACAGGATCTCGGCCCTCGGCCACACCGGGGAGCTGTTTTTT.

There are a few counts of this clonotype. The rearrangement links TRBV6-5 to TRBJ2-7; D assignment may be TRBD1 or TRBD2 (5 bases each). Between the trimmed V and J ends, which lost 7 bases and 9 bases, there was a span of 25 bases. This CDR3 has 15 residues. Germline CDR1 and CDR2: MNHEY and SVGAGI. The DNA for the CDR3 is TGTGCCAGCATGGGGTTTGGGGGAGAAAGCAGTGTGCAGTACTTC. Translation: CASMGFGGESSVQYF.

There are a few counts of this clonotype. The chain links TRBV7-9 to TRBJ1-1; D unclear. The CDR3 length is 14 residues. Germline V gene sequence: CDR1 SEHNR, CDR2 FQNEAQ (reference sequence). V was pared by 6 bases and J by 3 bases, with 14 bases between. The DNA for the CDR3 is TGTGCCAGCAGTTCCAACCGGGCCTACACTGAAGCTTTCTTT. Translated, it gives CASSSNRAYTEAFF. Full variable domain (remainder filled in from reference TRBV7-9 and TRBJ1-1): DTGVSQNPRHKITKRGQNVTFRCDPISEHNRLYWYRQTLGQGPEFLTYFQNEAQLEKSRLLSDRFSAERPKGSFSTLEIQRTEQGDSAMYLCASSSNRAYTEAFFGQGTRLTVV.

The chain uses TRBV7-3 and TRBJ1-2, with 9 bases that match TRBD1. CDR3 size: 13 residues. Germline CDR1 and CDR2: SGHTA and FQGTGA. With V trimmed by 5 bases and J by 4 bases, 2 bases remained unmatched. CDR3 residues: CASSAGQGYGYTF. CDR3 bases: TGTGCCAGCAGCGCGGGACAGGGCTATGGCTACACCTTC.

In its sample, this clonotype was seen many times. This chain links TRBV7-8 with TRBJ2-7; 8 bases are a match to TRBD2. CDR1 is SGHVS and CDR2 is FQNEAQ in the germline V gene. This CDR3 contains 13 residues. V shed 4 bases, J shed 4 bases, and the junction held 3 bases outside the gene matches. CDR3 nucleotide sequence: TGTGCCAGCAGCTACGGGGGGGGATACGAGCAGTACTTC. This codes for CASSYGGGYEQYF.

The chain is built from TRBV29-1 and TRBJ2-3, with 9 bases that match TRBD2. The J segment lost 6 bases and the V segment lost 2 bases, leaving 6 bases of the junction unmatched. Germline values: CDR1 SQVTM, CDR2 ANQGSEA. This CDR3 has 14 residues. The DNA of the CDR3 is TGCAGCGTTGAATATCTAGCGGGGCACGATACGCAGTATTTT. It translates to CSVEYLAGHDTQYF.

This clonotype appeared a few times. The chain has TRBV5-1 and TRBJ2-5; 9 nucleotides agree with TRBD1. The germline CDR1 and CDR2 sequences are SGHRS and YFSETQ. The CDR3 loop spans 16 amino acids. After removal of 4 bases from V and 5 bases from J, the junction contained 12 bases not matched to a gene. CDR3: CASSVPRTGDVETQYF. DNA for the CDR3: TGCGCCAGCAGCGTGCCTAGGACAGGGGACGTGGAGACCCAGTACTTC.

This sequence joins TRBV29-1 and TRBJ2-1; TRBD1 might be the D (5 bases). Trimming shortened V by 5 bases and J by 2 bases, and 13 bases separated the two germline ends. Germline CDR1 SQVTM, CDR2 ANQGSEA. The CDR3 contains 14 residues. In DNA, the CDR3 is TGCAGCGTTAGTGCGGCAGGGCCCTACAATGAGCAGTTCTTC. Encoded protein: CSVSAAGPYNEQFF.

The CDR3 sequence: CASSLEASGKDTQYF. DNA for the CDR3: TGCGCCAGCAGCTTGGAGGCTAGCGGGAAGGATACGCAGTATTTT. The rearrangement links TRBV5-1 to TRBJ2-3, with 9 bases identical to TRBD2. Trimming took 0 bases from V and 6 from J; bases not matched to a gene: 5. The germline gives CDR1 SGHRS, CDR2 YFSETQ. The CDR3 has 15 amino acids.

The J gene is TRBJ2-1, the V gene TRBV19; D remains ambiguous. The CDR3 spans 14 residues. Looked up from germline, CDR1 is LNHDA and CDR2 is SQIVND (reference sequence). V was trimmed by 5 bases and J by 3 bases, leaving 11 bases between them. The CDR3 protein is CASSPEANYNEQFF. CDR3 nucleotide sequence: TGTGCCAGTAGTCCGGAAGCAAACTACAATGAGCAGTTCTTC.

CDR3 sequence reads: CASSSEATNEQYF. The CDR3 nucleotides read TGTGCCAGCAGCTCCGAGGCGACGAACGAGCAGTACTTC. The chain carries TRBV7-9 and TRBJ2-5; D uncertain. The last part of the DNA fits TRBJ2-7 better; the J call may be wrong. Germline V gives CDR1 SEHNR, CDR2 FQNEAQ (reference sequence). The CDR3 is 13 residues long.

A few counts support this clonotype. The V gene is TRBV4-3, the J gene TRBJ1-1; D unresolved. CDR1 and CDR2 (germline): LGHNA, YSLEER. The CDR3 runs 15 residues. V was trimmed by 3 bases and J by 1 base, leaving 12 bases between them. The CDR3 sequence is CASSHELDWNTEAFF. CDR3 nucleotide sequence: TGCGCCAGCAGCCATGAATTAGACTGGAACACTGAAGCTTTCTTT.

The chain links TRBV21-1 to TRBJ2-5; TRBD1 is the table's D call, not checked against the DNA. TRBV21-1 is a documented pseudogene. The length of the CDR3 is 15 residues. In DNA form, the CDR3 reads TGTGCCAGCAGCAAAAGGGGTCCCGGGGGGGAGACCCAGTACTTC. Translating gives CASSKRGPGGETQYF.

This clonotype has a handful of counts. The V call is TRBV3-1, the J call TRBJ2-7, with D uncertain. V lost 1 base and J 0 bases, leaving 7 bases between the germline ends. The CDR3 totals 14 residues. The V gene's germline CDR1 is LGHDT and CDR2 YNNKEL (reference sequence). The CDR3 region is CASSQGARSYEQYF. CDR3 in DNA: TGTGCCAGCAGCCAAGGGGCCCGCTCCTACGAGCAGTACTTC.

The CDR3 loop is CASSNPGQPNYGYTF. As DNA, the CDR3 is TGCGCCAGCAGCAACCCGGGACAGCCTAACTATGGCTACACCTTC. The gene calls are TRBV5-1 and TRBJ1-2; 7 bases map to TRBD1. The germline V gene encodes CDR1 SGHRS and CDR2 YFSETQ. Trimming took 4 bases from V and 0 from J; bases not matched to a gene: 6. The length of the CDR3 is 15 residues. Based on the CDR3 plus reference TRBV5-1 and TRBJ1-2, the full variable domain is KAGVTQTPRYLIKTRGQQVTLSCSPISGHRSVSWYQQTPGQGLQFLFEYFSETQRNKGNFPGRFSGRQFSNSRSEMNVSTLELGDSALYLCASSNPGQPNYGYTFGSGTRLTVV.

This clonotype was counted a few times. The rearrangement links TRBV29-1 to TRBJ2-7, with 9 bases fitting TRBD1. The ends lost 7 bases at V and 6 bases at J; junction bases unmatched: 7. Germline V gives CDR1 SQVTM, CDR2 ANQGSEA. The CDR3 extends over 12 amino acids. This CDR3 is CSAWDREGEQYF. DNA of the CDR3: TGCAGCGCTTGGGACAGGGAGGGCGAGCAGTACTTC.

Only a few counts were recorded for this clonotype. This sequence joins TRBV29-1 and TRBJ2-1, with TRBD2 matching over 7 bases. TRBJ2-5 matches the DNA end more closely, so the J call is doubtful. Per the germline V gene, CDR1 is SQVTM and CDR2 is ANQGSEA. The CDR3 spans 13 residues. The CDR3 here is CSGKIGGIETQYF. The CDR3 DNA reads TGCAGCGGCAAGATCGGGGGGATTGAGACCCAGTACTTC.

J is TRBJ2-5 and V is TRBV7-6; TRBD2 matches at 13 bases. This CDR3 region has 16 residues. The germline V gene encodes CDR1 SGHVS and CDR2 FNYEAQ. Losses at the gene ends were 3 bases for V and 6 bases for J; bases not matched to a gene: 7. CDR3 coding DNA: TGTGCCAGCAGCTTGTGGACTAGCGGGAGCATGAAGACCCAGTACTTC. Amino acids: CASSLWTSGSMKTQYF.

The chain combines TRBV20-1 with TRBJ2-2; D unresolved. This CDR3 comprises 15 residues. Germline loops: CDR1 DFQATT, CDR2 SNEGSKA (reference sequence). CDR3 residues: CNAYPGPNWRGELFF. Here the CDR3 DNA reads TGCAATGCCTACCCCGGGCCCAACTGGCGAGGGGAGCTGTTTTTT.

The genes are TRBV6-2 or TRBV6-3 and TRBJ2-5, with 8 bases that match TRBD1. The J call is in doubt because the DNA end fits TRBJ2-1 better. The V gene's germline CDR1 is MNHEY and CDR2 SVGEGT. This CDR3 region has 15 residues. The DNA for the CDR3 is TGTGCCAGCGGTCTAACCGGGACAGGACCAAATGAGCAGTTCTTC. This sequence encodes CASGLTGTGPNEQFF.

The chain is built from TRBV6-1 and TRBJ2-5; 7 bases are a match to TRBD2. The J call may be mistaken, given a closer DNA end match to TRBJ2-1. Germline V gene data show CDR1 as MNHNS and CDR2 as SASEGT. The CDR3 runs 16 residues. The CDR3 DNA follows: TGTGCCAGCAGCCTTTCTTTTGTCCTAGCGGTTAATGAGCAGTTCTTC. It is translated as CASSLSFVLAVNEQFF.

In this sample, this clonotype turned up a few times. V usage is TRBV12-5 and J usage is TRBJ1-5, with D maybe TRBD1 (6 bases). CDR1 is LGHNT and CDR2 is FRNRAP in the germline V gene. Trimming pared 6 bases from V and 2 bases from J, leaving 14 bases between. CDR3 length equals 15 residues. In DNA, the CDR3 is TGTGCTAGTGGCTCAGACAGGTTGGGCAATCAGCCCCAGCATTTT. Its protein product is CASGSDRLGNQPQHF.

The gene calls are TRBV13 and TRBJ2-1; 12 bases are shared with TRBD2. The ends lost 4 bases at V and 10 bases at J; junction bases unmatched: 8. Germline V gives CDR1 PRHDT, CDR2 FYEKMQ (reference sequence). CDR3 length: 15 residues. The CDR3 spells CASSSGLAGLLEQFF. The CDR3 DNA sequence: TGTGCCAGCAGCTCCGGACTAGCGGGGTTACTCGAGCAGTTCTTC.

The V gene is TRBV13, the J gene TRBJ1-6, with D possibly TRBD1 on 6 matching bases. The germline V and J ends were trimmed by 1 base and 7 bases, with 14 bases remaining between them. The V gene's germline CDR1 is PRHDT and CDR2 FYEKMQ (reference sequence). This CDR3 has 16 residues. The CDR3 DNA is TGTGCCAGCAGCTTAGAAGGGGGAAATAAGAATTCACCCCTCCACTTT. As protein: CASSLEGGNKNSPLHF.

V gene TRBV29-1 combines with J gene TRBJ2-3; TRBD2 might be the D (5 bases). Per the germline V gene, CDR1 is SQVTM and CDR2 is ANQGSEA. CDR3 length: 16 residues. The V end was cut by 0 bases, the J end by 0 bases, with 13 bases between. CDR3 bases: TGCAGCGTTGAAGACGTGGGCGGAGGCAGCACAGATACGCAGTATTTT. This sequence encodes CSVEDVGGGSTDTQYF.

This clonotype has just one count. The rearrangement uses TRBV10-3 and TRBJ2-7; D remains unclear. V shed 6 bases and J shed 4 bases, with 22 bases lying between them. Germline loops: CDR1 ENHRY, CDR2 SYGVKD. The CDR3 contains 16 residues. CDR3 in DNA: TGTGCCATCAGCAACCCTCCAGGTGGTTTTCGTTACGAGCAGTACTTC. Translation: CAISNPPGGFRYEQYF.

This CDR3 is CAISEPTGDKETQYF. The CDR3 nucleotides are TGTGCCATCAGTGAGCCGACAGGGGACAAAGAGACCCAGTACTTC. The chain carries TRBV10-3 and TRBJ2-5, with TRBD1 matching 8 bases. This CDR3 contains 15 residues. The V gene's germline CDR1 is ENHRY and CDR2 SYGVKD. V was pared by 2 bases and J by 3 bases, with 5 bases of the junction left unmatched.

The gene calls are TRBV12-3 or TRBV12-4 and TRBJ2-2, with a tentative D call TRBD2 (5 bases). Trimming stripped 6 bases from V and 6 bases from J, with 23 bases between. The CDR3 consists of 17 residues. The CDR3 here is CASRSSAGSTVPGELFF. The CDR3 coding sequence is TGTGCCAGCAGATCCTCTGCGGGTAGTACTGTCCCCGGGGAGCTGTTTTTT.